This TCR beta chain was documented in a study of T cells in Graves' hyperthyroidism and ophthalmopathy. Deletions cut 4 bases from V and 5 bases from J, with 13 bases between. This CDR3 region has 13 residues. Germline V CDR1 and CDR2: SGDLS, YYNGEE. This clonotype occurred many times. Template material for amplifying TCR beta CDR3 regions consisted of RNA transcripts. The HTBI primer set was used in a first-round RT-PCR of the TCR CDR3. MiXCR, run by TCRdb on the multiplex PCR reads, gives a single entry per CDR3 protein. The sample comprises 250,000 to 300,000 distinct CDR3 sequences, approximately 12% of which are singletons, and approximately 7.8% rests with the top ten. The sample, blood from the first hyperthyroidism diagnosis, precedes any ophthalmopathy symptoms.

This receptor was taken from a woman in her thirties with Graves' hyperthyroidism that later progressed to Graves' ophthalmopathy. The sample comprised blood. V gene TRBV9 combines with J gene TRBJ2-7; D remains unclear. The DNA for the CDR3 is TGTGCCAGCAGCCCGTACCCTGCAGACGAGCAGTACTTC. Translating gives CASSPYPADEQYF.